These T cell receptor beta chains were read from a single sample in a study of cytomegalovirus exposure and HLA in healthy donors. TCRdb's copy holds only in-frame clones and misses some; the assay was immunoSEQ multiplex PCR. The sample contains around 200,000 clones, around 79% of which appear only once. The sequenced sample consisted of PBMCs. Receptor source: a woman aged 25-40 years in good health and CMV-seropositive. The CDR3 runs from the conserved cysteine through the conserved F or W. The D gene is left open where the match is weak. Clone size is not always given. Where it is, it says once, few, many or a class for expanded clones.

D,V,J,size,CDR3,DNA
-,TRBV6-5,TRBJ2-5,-,CASSYLDSRETQYF,TGTGCCAGCAGTTATCTCGACAGTCGTGAGACCCAGTACTTC
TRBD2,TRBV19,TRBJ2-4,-,CASSMVLAGGGVKNIQYF,TGTGCCAGTAGTATGGTCCTAGCGGGGGGGGGAGTCAAAAACATTCAGTACTTC
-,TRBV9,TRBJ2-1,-,CASSADLGTYNEQFF,TGTGCCAGCAGCGCTGACCTCGGGACCTACAATGAGCAGTTCTTC
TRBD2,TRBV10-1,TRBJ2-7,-,CASSGGLANHEQYF,TGCGCCAGCAGTGGGGGACTAGCGAACCACGAGCAGTACTTC
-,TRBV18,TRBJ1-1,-,CASSPPGGPEEAFF,TGTGCCAGCTCACCACCGGGTGGGCCAGAAGAAGCTTTCTTT
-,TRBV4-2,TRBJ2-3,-,CASSLQQAVTTDTQYF,TGTGCCAGCAGCCTCCAGCAAGCGGTCACCACAGATACGCAGTATTTT
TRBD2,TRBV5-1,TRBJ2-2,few,CASSSLAGANTGELFF,TGCGCCAGCAGCTCCTTAGCGGGGGCGAACACCGGGGAGCTGTTTTTT
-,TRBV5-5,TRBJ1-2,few,CASSLWGRSYGYTF,TGTGCCAGCAGCTTGTGGGGGCGCTCCTATGGCTACACCTTC
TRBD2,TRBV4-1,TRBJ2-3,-,CASSQGKGGAGGTTDTQYF,TGCGCCAGCAGCCAAGGGAAGGGAGGGGCGGGAGGGACCACAGATACGCAGTATTTT
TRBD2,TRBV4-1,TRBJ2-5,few,CASSQDGRLAGRETQYF,TGCGCCAGCAGCCAAGATGGAAGACTAGCGGGACGAGAGACCCAGTACTTC
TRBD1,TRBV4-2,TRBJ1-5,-,CASSQTGSGNQPQHF,TGTGCCAGCAGCCAGACAGGGTCGGGGAATCAGCCCCAGCATTTT
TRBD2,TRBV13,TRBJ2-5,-,CASSRDYKETQYF,TGTGCCAGCAGCCGGGACTACAAAGAGACCCAGTACTTC
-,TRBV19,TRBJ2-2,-,CASSNRDSNTGELFF,TGTGCCAGTAGTAACCGGGACTCTAACACCGGGGAGCTGTTTTTT
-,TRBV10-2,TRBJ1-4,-,CASSEGGSVIGEKLFF,TGCGCCAGCAGTGAAGGGGGATCCGTCATTGGTGAAAAACTGTTTTTT
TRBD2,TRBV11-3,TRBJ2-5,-,CASSLGAGLAGEETQYF,TGTGCCAGCAGCTTAGGGGCGGGACTAGCGGGAGAGGAGACCCAGTACTTC
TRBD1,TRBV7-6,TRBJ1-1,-,CASSLGTGLEAFF,TGTGCCAGCAGCTTAGGGACAGGGCTTGAAGCTTTCTTT
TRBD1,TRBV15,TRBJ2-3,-,CATSRDRNTDTQYF,TGTGCCACCAGCAGGGACAGGAACACAGATACGCAGTATTTT
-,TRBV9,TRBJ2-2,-,CASSVASSGELFF,TGTGCCAGCAGCGTAGCTAGCAGCGGGGAGCTGTTTTTT
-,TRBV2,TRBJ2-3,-,CASKQLSSTDTQYF,TGTGCCAGCAAGCAATTATCTAGCACAGATACGCAGTATTTT
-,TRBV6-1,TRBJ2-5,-,CASSVLTGSQETQYF,TGTGCCAGCAGTGTACTGACAGGTTCCCAAGAGACCCAGTACTTC
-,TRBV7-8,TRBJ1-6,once,CASSRMRQDSPLHF,TGTGCCAGCAGTAGAATGAGACAGGATTCACCCCTCCACTTT
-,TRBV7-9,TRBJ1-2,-,CASSRQGGSDYGYTF,TGTGCCAGCAGCCGCCAGGGAGGGAGTGACTATGGCTACACCTTC
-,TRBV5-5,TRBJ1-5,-,CASSLVDISNQPQHF,TGTGCCAGCAGCTTGGTAGACATTAGCAATCAGCCCCAGCATTTT
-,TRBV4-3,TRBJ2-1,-,CASSQELRSSYNEQFF,TGCGCCAGCAGCCAAGAACTCCGAAGCTCCTACAATGAGCAGTTCTTC
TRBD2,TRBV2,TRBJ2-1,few,CASTGTSGEFNEQFF,TGTGCCAGCACAGGGACTAGCGGGGAATTCAATGAGCAGTTCTTC
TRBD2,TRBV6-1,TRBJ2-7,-,CASRGGASYEQYF,TGTGCCAGCCGGGGGGGGGCCTCCTACGAGCAGTACTTC
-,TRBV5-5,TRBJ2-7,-,CASSYPGKGREQYF,TGTGCCAGCAGCTACCCCGGGAAGGGAAGGGAGCAGTACTTC
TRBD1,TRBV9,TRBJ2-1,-,CASSVGTTGPYNEQFF,TGTGCCAGCAGCGTAGGAACGACAGGGCCCTACAATGAGCAGTTCTTC
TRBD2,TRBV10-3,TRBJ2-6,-,CAISEGLAGGLGANVLTF,TGTGCCATCAGTGAGGGACTAGCGGGAGGACTTGGGGCCAACGTCCTGACTTTC
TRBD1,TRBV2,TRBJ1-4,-,CASSGQGDQGVLFF,TGTGCCAGCAGTGGACAGGGGGACCAGGGAGTACTGTTTTTT
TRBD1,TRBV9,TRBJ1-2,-,CASSARTGNYGYTF,TGTGCCAGCAGCGCCAGGACAGGGAACTATGGCTACACCTTC
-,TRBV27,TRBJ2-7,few,CASGTVGLDEQYF,TGTGCCAGCGGTACCGTAGGCCTAGACGAGCAGTACTTC
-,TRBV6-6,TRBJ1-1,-,CASEEYTEAFF,TGTGCCAGCGAAGAGTACACTGAAGCTTTCTTT
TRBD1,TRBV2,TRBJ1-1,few,CASSRDRRRGREAFF,TGTGCCAGCAGCCGGGACAGGAGGCGGGGACGGGAAGCTTTCTTT
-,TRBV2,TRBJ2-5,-,CATLREEDQETQYF,TGTGCCACTCTCAGGGAGGAGGACCAAGAGACCCAGTACTTC
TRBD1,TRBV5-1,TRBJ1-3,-,CASSWTGDGSGNTIYF,TGCGCCAGCAGCTGGACAGGGGACGGCTCTGGAAACACCATATATTTT
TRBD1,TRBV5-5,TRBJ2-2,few,CASSTTGRTGELFF,TGTGCCAGCAGCACGACAGGGCGGACCGGGGAGCTGTTTTTT
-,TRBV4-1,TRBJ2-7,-,CASSQVRRGAEEQYF,TGCGCCAGCAGCCAAGTTAGACGGGGGGCGGAAGAGCAGTACTTC
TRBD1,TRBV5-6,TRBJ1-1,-,CASRKTGGTEAFF,TGTGCCAGCAGAAAAACAGGGGGCACTGAAGCTTTCTTT
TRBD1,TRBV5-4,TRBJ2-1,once,CASSTAQGTEQFF,TGTGCCAGCAGCACGGCACAGGGGACTGAGCAGTTCTTC
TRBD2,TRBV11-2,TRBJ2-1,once,CASSPRWLAGPNEQFF,TGTGCCAGCAGCCCTAGGTGGCTAGCGGGTCCGAATGAGCAGTTCTTC
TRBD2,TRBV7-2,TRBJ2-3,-,CASSSRLAGPTDTQYF,TGTGCCAGCAGCTCAAGACTAGCGGGACCCACAGATACGCAGTATTTT
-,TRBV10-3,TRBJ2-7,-,CAISESDTSHEQYF,TGTGCCATCAGTGAGTCGGACACCTCCCACGAGCAGTACTTC
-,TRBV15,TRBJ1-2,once,CATSRDRQGQILFYGYTF,TGTGCCACCAGCAGAGATCGGCAGGGGCAGATATTATTCTATGGCTACACCTTC
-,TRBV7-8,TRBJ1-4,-,CASSAVTGTERANEKLFF,TGTGCCAGCAGCGCCGTAACAGGAACCGAACGGGCTAATGAAAAACTGTTTTTT
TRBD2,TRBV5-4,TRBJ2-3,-,CASSLELADTGTDTQYF,TGTGCCAGCAGCTTGGAACTAGCGGATACCGGAACAGATACGCAGTATTTT
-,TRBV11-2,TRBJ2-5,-,CASSLDPSSTETQYF,TGTGCCAGCAGCTTAGACCCGTCTAGCACCGAGACCCAGTACTTC
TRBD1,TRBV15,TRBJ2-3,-,CATSSRDRGTQYF,TGTGCCACCAGCAGCCGCGACAGGGGTACGCAGTATTTT
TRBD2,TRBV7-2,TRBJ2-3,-,CASSLAGSGGGVDTQYF,TGTGCCAGCAGCTTAGCGGGGAGCGGGGGAGGGGTGGATACGCAGTATTTT
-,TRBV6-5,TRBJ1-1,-,CASSYSQGILNTEAFF,TGTGCCAGCAGTTACTCGCAGGGAATACTGAACACTGAAGCTTTCTTT